Listed below are T cell receptor beta chains from one sample, sequenced in a study of neoadjuvant anti-PD-1 for oral cavity cancer. Produced via immunoSEQ multiplex PCR; TCRdb's table is partial and in-frame only. The profile shows tens of thousands of clones, roughly 85% of them singletons. The sequencing used PBMCs, collected after nivolumab (anti-PD-1) treatment. All receptors come from a person between 35 and 79 years old with oral cavity squamous cell carcinoma. Each CDR3 is given with its conserved first and last residue. Each record gives: V gene, J gene, D gene, clone size, CDR3 length, CDR3 DNA, CDR3 protein. The D gene is left open where the match is weak. Expanded clones are given a class, and other clones once, few, many or no size at all.

TRBV10-1,TRBJ2-7,TRBD2,once,15,TGCGCCAGCAGTGGGACGTCTAGCGGATCCTACGAGCAGTACTTC,CASSGTSSGSYEQYF
TRBV5-4,TRBJ2-5,.,.,12,TGTGCCAGCAGCTGGGGGGTGGAGACCCAGTACTTC,CASSWGVETQYF
TRBV19,TRBJ2-7,TRBD1,.,13,TGTGCCAGTAGCCCGACAGGGTCCTACGAGCAGTACTTC,CASSPTGSYEQYF
TRBV14,TRBJ2-3,TRBD2,.,15,TGTGCCAGCAGCCAAGCGGGAGGGAGAACAGATACGCAGTATTTT,CASSQAGGRTDTQYF
TRBV6-5,TRBJ2-5,.,.,14,TGTGCCAGCAGTTACTCGGTCGGCGGAGAGACCCAGTACTTC,CASSYSVGGETQYF
TRBV6-6,TRBJ2-3,TRBD2,.,16,TGTGCCAGCAAAACCGGGACTAGTCGGGTGGCAGATACGCAGTATTTT,CASKTGTSRVADTQYF
TRBV19,TRBJ2-2,TRBD2,once,18,TGTGCCAGTAGTATAGGGGGGCCTAGCGGGAGGGAAACCGGGGAGCTGTTTTTT,CASSIGGPSGRETGELFF
TRBV5-1,TRBJ2-1,TRBD2,.,15,TGCGCCAGCAGCACCTCTAGCGGGAGTTTCAATGAGCAGTTCTTC,CASSTSSGSFNEQFF
TRBV7-9,TRBJ2-7,.,.,14,TGTGCCAGCAGCTTACTAGTTCTCCCCTACGAGCAGTACTTC,CASSLLVLPYEQYF
TRBV6-5,TRBJ1-1,TRBD1,.,12,TGTGCCAGCAGTACAGGGGCCACTGAAGCTTTCTTT,CASSTGATEAFF
TRBV28,TRBJ2-1,.,.,11,TGTGCCAGCAGTTTAGTGTGGGAGCAGTTCTTC,CASSLVWEQFF
TRBV6-5,TRBJ2-7,.,.,15,TGTGCCAGCAGTTACGGTACAGGGACCCCCTACGAGCAGTACTTC,CASSYGTGTPYEQYF
TRBV30,TRBJ2-1,.,.,13,TGTGCCTGGATTAGCGGAGCCTACAATGAGCAGTTCTTC,CAWISGAYNEQFF
TRBV19,TRBJ2-7,.,many,15,TGTGCCAGTAGTATCGCGGCAGGTGTCACCTACGAGCAGTACTTC,CASSIAAGVTYEQYF
TRBV7-9,TRBJ2-7,.,.,14,TGTGCCAGCAGCCCGGACCGCGCCTCCTACGAGCAGTACTTC,CASSPDRASYEQYF
TRBV5-6,TRBJ1-1,.,.,12,TGTGCCAGCAGCTTGGCCGGGATCGAAGCTTTCTTT,CASSLAGIEAFF
TRBV19,TRBJ1-2,.,once,15,TGTGCCAGTAGTCTCCCGCGACCGAGTAACTATGGCTACACCTTC,CASSLPRPSNYGYTF
TRBV4-1,TRBJ2-1,.,.,16,TGCGCCAGCAGCCAAGGGCCAGCGGAGGCCTACAATGAGCAGTTCTTC,CASSQGPAEAYNEQFF
TRBV6-1,TRBJ2-7,TRBD1,.,17,TGTGCCAGCAGTGTAGGACCCTCGGGACAGGGGGCGAGGGAGCAGTACTTC,CASSVGPSGQGAREQYF
TRBV27,TRBJ1-5,.,.,13,TGTGCCAGCAGTTCAGGGACTGTGGGGCCCCAGCATTTT,CASSSGTVGPQHF
TRBV15,TRBJ2-5,TRBD2,.,17,TGTGCCACCAGCAGAGAAAAGACGGGAGGGGAGTTGGGGACCCAGTACTTC,CATSREKTGGELGTQYF
TRBV2,TRBJ2-7,.,few,12,TGTGCCAGCATCGGCAGCTCCTACGAGCAGTACTTC,CASIGSSYEQYF
TRBV5-4,TRBJ2-7,TRBD2,.,13,TGTGCCAGCAGTACGGGAGGGATAAGTGCGCAGTACTTC,CASSTGGISAQYF
TRBV30,TRBJ2-6,.,.,17,TGTGCCTGGAGGGGAATTCTGGACCTCTCTGGGGCCAACGTCCTGACTTTC,CAWRGILDLSGANVLTF
TRBV9,TRBJ1-4,.,.,14,TGTGCCAGCAGCTCCACATCAACTAATGAAAAACTGTTTTTT,CASSSTSTNEKLFF
TRBV2,TRBJ1-1,TRBD1,medium-sized,13,TGTGCCAGCAGTGGGAAGGGGGCGCTCGTAGCTTTCTTT,CASSGKGALVAFF
TRBV11-2,TRBJ2-7,.,.,14,TGTGCCAGCAGCTTGCCTACTTTATTCTACGAGCAGTACTTC,CASSLPTLFYEQYF
TRBV30,TRBJ2-2,.,.,11,TGTGCCTGGAGTGGGACCGGGGAGCTGTTTTTT,CAWSGTGELFF
TRBV12-2,TRBJ2-1,.,once,15,TGTGCAAGTCGCTTAGGACTAGCGGGATACAATGAGCAGTTCTTC,CASRLGLAGYNEQFF
TRBV2,TRBJ2-5,TRBD2,.,15,TGTGCCAGCAAGGGCGGGAGGGCACCCCAAGAGACCCAGTACTTC,CASKGGRAPQETQYF
TRBV4-2,TRBJ2-7,TRBD1,.,17,TGTGCCAGCAGCCAACCACTGATAAGGGACAGCCCCTACGAGCAGTACTTC,CASSQPLIRDSPYEQYF
TRBV29-1,TRBJ2-1,.,.,12,TGCAGCGTTGTTGTAGGGTACAATGAGCAGTTCTTC,CSVVVGYNEQFF
TRBV6-5,TRBJ2-3,TRBD2,.,12,TGTGCCAGCAGTCGCGGGACTAGCGGGAGGTATTTT,CASSRGTSGRYF
TRBV5-1,TRBJ1-1,TRBD1,few,14,TGCGCCAGCAGCTTACAGGGGGAGCGCACTGAAGCTTTCTTT,CASSLQGERTEAFF
TRBV2,TRBJ1-2,TRBD1,.,15,TGTGCCAGCAGCGGGCAGGGGGACTGGGCCTATGGCTACACCTTC,CASSGQGDWAYGYTF
TRBV28,TRBJ2-2,TRBD2,.,14,TGTGCCAGCAGTTTGACGGGAGGGACCGGGGAGCTGTTTTTT,CASSLTGGTGELFF
TRBV6-5,TRBJ2-7,.,.,12,TGTGCCAGCAAGGCCTCATCCTACGAGCAGTACTTC,CASKASSYEQYF
TRBV18,TRBJ1-1,TRBD1,.,12,TGTGCCAGCTCACCTCGGGACAGAGAAGCTTTCTTT,CASSPRDREAFF
TRBV6-5,TRBJ2-7,.,.,12,TGTGCCAGCAGTTACTCACCATACGAGCAGTACTTC,CASSYSPYEQYF
TRBV6-5,TRBJ2-5,.,.,13,TGTGCCAGCAGTTACCTTAGCCCTGAGACCCAGTACTTC,CASSYLSPETQYF
TRBV7-6,TRBJ2-4,.,.,13,TGTGCCAGCAGCCGTGGGGCCTGGGACATTCAGTACTTC,CASSRGAWDIQYF
TRBV6-6,TRBJ2-5,TRBD1,once,13,TGTGCCACCCTCCGGGACAGGGTTGAGACCCAGTACTTC,CATLRDRVETQYF
TRBV10-1,TRBJ1-2,.,once,13,TGCGCCAGCAGCGAAACAGGGTTCTATGGCTACACCTTC,CASSETGFYGYTF
TRBV19,TRBJ2-1,.,.,15,TGTGCCAGTAGTATCGACCCGCGAAAGGTCAATGAGCAGTTCTTC,CASSIDPRKVNEQFF
TRBV21-1,TRBJ2-7,.,.,15,TGTGCCAGCAGCAAAGTGGCTAGCGGACCTGTAGAGCAGTACTTC,CASSKVASGPVEQYF
TRBV28,TRBJ1-4,.,.,14,TGTGCCAGCAGCAAGCACCCAGGGGAGGAAAAACTGTTTTTT,CASSKHPGEEKLFF
TRBV2,TRBJ2-7,TRBD1,.,16,TGTGCCAGCCAACCGGGACAGGGAGTAGGGTCCTACGAGCAGTACTTC,CASQPGQGVGSYEQYF
TRBV13,TRBJ2-3,TRBD2,.,16,TGTGCCAGCAGCCCTGGGACTAGCGGGCTAGCAGATACGCAGTATTTT,CASSPGTSGLADTQYF
TRBV10-3,TRBJ2-1,TRBD1,.,12,TGTGCCCACTCACAGGGGAGCGTGGAGCAGTTCTTC,CAHSQGSVEQFF
TRBV5-6,TRBJ2-7,.,.,16,TGTGCCAGCAGCCCCCCGGGCGGCCTGCGGGCTAACGAGCAGTACTTC,CASSPPGGLRANEQYF
TRBV5-4,TRBJ2-3,.,.,12,TGTGCCAGCAGCTTGGTTCAAGATACGCAGTATTTT,CASSLVQDTQYF
TRBV11-2,TRBJ2-7,.,.,14,TGTGCCAGCAGCCCCAGAGGTAGTTCTAGCGAGCAGTACTTC,CASSPRGSSSEQYF